The sequence of this T cell receptor (beta chain) was determined in a study of CD8+CD57+ T cells in acquired aplastic anemia. Study-wide background: The sorted CD4+ and CD8+ cells yielded an average approximately 3 ug of DNA. Points from the study as a whole: Researchers report that some 31 CD8+ CDR3 sequences appeared in both patients and controls. Patient and control CD8+ Simpson's diversity was not significantly different.

Profiling of TCR beta VDJ combinations and CDR3 sequences used genomic DNA as template. Each CDR3 protein is one row after TCRdb ran MiXCR on the reads. In the table there are roughly 250,000 distinct CDR3 sequences, approximately 80% of which are singletons. In the case of this clonotype: Its antigen is not identified.

Between the trimmed V and J ends, which lost 10 bases and 1 base, there was a span of 17 bases. Germline V gene sequence: CDR1 ENHRY, CDR2 SYGVKD. The CDR3 sequence is 14 residues long. Patients who underwent sequencing had shown CD8+CD57+ cell expansion by flow cytometry. No therapy was given to patients before blood sampling. The TCR comes from a human donor with aplastic anemia. The chain carries TRBV10-3 and TRBJ2-7, with D unresolved. Material for sequencing was sorted CD4+, CD8+, or CD8+CD57+ T cells (not recorded which) from PBMCs. CDR3 amino acids: CATGSILGSYEQYF. The CDR3 nucleotides read TGTGCCACCGGCTCAATTCTCGGGTCCTACGAGCAGTACTTC.